Below are 19 T cell receptor beta chains sequenced from a single sample in a study of blood T cell repertoires in COVID-19. Only in-frame clones appear in the TCRdb table, and some are missing; sequencing was by immunoSEQ multiplex PCR. The sample lists 250,000 to 350,000 clones, 89% seen once, with roughly 2.8% in the top ten. Sequencing was done on a sample of PBMCs or T cells enriched from blood (not recorded which). All receptors come from a woman aged 45-65 years who had been exposed to COVID-19.

The chain joins TRBV7-6 to TRBJ1-4; D uncertain. Germline lookup yields CDR1 SGHVS and CDR2 FNYEAQ. V was trimmed by 5 bases and J by 7 bases, leaving 8 bases between them. The CDR3 sequence is 12 residues long. Here the CDR3 reads CASSDRGEKLFF. CDR3 bases: TGTGCCAGCAGCGATCGGGGTGAAAAACTGTTTTTT.

The chain uses TRBV20-1 and TRBJ2-3; TRBD1 is a possible D gene (5 bases). The CDR3 covers 12 residues. V dropped 3 bases and J dropped 4 bases, with 8 bases sitting between them. Germline assignment: CDR1 DFQATT and CDR2 SNEGSKA (reference sequence). CDR3 sequence: CSASGAADTQYF. Written as DNA, the CDR3 is TGCAGTGCTAGTGGGGCCGCAGATACGCAGTATTTT.

This clone has just one count. The chain has TRBV28 and TRBJ2-7, with 9 bases that match TRBD1. The CDR3 runs to 14 residues. The trim removed 6 bases at V and 4 bases at J, leaving 7 bases unmatched. Germline V gene data show CDR1 as MDHEN and CDR2 as SYDVKM. The CDR3: CASSTGTGYYEQYF. CDR3 in DNA: TGTGCCAGCAGCACCGGGACAGGGTATTACGAGCAGTACTTC.

This chain joins TRBV5-1 and TRBJ1-3, with D hard to call. Trimming took 0 bases from V and 0 from J, leaving 10 bases between them. Germline values: CDR1 SGHRS, CDR2 YFSETQ. There are 16 residues in the CDR3. CDR3 region: CASSLAVTSSGNTIYF. For the CDR3, the DNA is TGCGCCAGCAGCTTGGCGGTCACTAGCTCTGGAAACACCATATATTTT.

The rearrangement links TRBV2 to TRBJ2-1; TRBD2 agrees at 9 bases. Per the germline V gene, CDR1 is SNHLY and CDR2 is FYNNEI. The V gene end was trimmed by 6 bases and the J gene end by 0 bases; junction bases not matched to a gene: 9. The CDR3 is 17 amino acids. CDR3 coding DNA: TGTGCCAGCAGCCTATCGGCGGGGGGGGCCTCCTACAATGAGCAGTTCTTC. Amino acid sequence: CASSLSAGGASYNEQFF.

The V gene is TRBV11-3, the J gene TRBJ2-7, with 7 bases aligning to TRBD2. The CDR3 has 18 amino acids. Germline CDR1 is SGHNT and CDR2 is YENEEA. The V and J ends lost 4 bases and 2 bases, in that order; junction bases with no gene match: 17. The CDR3 loop is CASSSWASRGDETYEQYF. In DNA form, the CDR3 reads TGTGCCAGCAGCTCCTGGGCCAGTCGGGGGGATGAAACCTACGAGCAGTACTTC.

This rearrangement joins TRBV19 to TRBJ1-5, with D perhaps TRBD1 (5 bases). The CDR3 length is 14 residues. Between the trimmed V and J ends, which lost 5 bases and 5 bases, there was a span of 13 bases. The germline V gene has CDR1 LNHDA and CDR2 SQIVND (reference sequence). The CDR3 DNA reads TGTGCCAGTAGTCCTTCTTGGGGGGATCAGCCCCAGCATTTT. Amino acids: CASSPSWGDQPQHF. Filled out from reference TRBV19 and TRBJ1-5, the complete variable domain reads DGGITQSPKYLFRKEGQNVTLSCEQNLNHDAMYWYRQDPGQGLRLIYYSQIVNDFQKGDIAEGYSVSREKKESFPLTVTSAQKNPTAFYLCASSPSWGDQPQHFGDGTRLSIL.

A few counts support this clone. The chain joins TRBV27 to TRBJ1-2; D is unresolved. The CDR3 covers 14 residues. The germline V gene encodes CDR1 MNHEY and CDR2 SMNVEV (reference sequence). With 2 bases removed from V and 4 bases from J, the gap between germline ends came to 11 bases. CDR3: CASSLEAGAYGYTF. The CDR3 coding sequence is TGTGCCAGCAGTTTAGAGGCGGGAGCCTATGGCTACACCTTC.

The chain couples TRBV11-2 to TRBJ2-3; the D gene is possibly TRBD1 (5 bases). This CDR3 comprises 13 residues. V was trimmed by 5 bases and J by 2 bases, leaving 8 bases between them. Germline V gives CDR1 SGHAT, CDR2 FQNNGV. The DNA for the CDR3 is TGTGCCAGCAGCGGACACTACACAGATACGCAGTATTTT. The encoded protein is CASSGHYTDTQYF.

This rearrangement joins TRBV15 to TRBJ1-1; D remains unclear. The length of the CDR3 is 13 residues. Deletions cut 0 bases from V and 10 bases from J, with 12 bases between. The germline CDR1 and CDR2 sequences are LNHNV and YYDKDF (reference sequence). CDR3 DNA: TGTGCCACCAGCAGAGATTCGAGGGTGGCAGCTTTCTTT. Its translation: CATSRDSRVAAFF.

The genes are TRBV13 and TRBJ2-1; 9 nucleotides agree with TRBD1. In germline, CDR1 is PRHDT, CDR2 FYEKMQ (reference sequence). Losses at the gene ends were 4 bases for V and 9 bases for J; bases not matched to a gene: 4. This CDR3 has 13 amino acids. The CDR3 DNA is TGTGCCAGCAGCTGGACAGGGGTGGGTGAGCAGTTCTTC. It yields the protein CASSWTGVGEQFF.

This clone was recorded once. The rearrangement uses TRBV7-9 and TRBJ1-5, with 8 bases lining up with TRBD1. Looked up from germline, CDR1 is SEHNR and CDR2 is FQNEAQ (reference sequence). The V gene end was trimmed by 1 base and the J gene end by 0 bases; junction bases not matched to a gene: 5. CDR3 length equals 17 residues. The CDR3 reads CASSLVQGAYSNQPQHF. The CDR3 DNA reads as TGTGCCAGCAGCTTAGTCCAGGGGGCATATAGCAATCAGCCCCAGCATTTT.

V is TRBV5-1 and J is TRBJ2-2; the match to TRBD1 covers 8 bases. Per the germline V gene, CDR1 is SGHRS and CDR2 is YFSETQ. With V trimmed by 4 bases and J by 9 bases, 11 bases remained unmatched. CDR3 length: 15 amino acids. The CDR3 loop is CASSPSGQGQRELFF. The CDR3 DNA follows: TGCGCCAGCAGCCCCTCCGGACAGGGCCAGAGGGAGCTGTTTTTT.

V gene TRBV11-1 combines with J gene TRBJ1-2; TRBD1 aligns across 7 bases. The CDR3 is 15 residues long. Germline loops: CDR1 SGHAT, CDR2 FQDESV (reference sequence). Trimming cost V 3 bases and J 8 bases; bases outside gene matches: 12. Here the CDR3 reads CASSLSGTDFGGYTF. The CDR3 DNA is TGTGCCAGCAGCTTGTCCGGGACAGACTTCGGCGGCTACACCTTC. The complete variable domain, with remaining parts taken from reference TRBV11-1 and TRBJ1-2, reads EAEVAQSPRYKITEKSQAVAFWCDPISGHATLYWYRQILGQGPELLVQFQDESVVDDSQLPKDRFSAERLKGVDSTLKIQPAELGDSAMYLCASSLSGTDFGGYTFGSGTRLTVV.

V gene TRBV5-1 combines with J gene TRBJ2-2; D call uncertain. CDR1 is SGHRS and CDR2 is YFSETQ in the germline V gene. The CDR3 contains 15 residues. V lost 1 base and J 2 bases, leaving 9 bases between the germline ends. The CDR3: CASSLSTANTGELFF. CDR3 sequence (DNA): TGCGCCAGCAGCTTGAGTACAGCTAACACCGGGGAGCTGTTTTTT.

The chain joins TRBV5-1 to TRBJ1-1; 8 bases align to TRBD1. The length of the CDR3 is 15 residues. V was clipped by 4 bases and J by 1 base; unmatched bases: 6. Germline-derived CDR1 and CDR2 are SGHRS and YFSETQ. The DNA of the CDR3 is TGCGCCAGCAGCCAGCGGACAGGGAAGAACACTGAAGCTTTCTTT. This translates into CASSQRTGKNTEAFF.

The genes are TRBV19 and TRBJ2-5; possibly TRBD1 for D (5 bases). The CDR3 sequence is 14 residues long. CDR1 and CDR2 from the germline V gene are LNHDA and SQIVND (reference sequence). V gave up 3 bases and J gave up 3 bases, with 11 bases separating them. CDR3 sequence: CASSIRVGKETQYF. The CDR3 DNA reads TGTGCCAGTAGTATCAGGGTCGGTAAAGAGACCCAGTACTTC.

The J gene is TRBJ1-4, the V gene TRBV5-5; TRBD1 matches at 7 bases. The CDR3 is made up of 14 amino acids. From germline, CDR1 is SGHKS and CDR2 YYEKEE (reference sequence). After removal of 2 bases from V and 8 bases from J, the junction contained 6 bases not matched to a gene. CDR3 sequence (DNA): TGTGCCAGCAGCTTTTTACAGGGGAAAGAAAAACTGTTTTTT. Translation: CASSFLQGKEKLFF. The complete variable domain, with remaining parts taken from reference TRBV5-5 and TRBJ1-4, reads DAGVTQSPTHLIKTRGQQVTLRCSPISGHKSVSWYQQVLGQGPQFIFQYYEKEERGRGNFPDRFSARQFPNYSSELNVNALLLGDSALYLCASSFLQGKEKLFFGSGTQLSVL.

V gene TRBV9 combines with J gene TRBJ1-6; no clear D. The CDR3 covers 16 residues. Trimming left V 2 bases short and J 0 bases short, with 9 bases between. Germline V gene data show CDR1 as SGDLS and CDR2 as YYNGEE. The CDR3 spells CASSVSLSSYNSPLHF. The CDR3 bases are TGTGCCAGCAGCGTGTCACTGAGCTCCTATAATTCACCCCTCCACTTT.